This T cell receptor (beta chain) was sequenced for a study of blood T cell repertoires in COVID-19. Whole-study context: Samples of COVID-19 (acute and convalescent) were obtained from the United States, Italy and Spain. The analysed material was cDNA or gDNA that came from T cells, B-cell-depleted T cells, or PBMCs.

Original methodology: The authors estimated nucleated cell counts from reference gene primer amplification. The method was immunoSEQ multiplex PCR; TCRdb's version includes in-frame clones alone and lacks a portion of them. Clone size and V and J calls were adopted from that table, with D and trimming inferred from the DNA. The data show about 260,000 clones, 84% seen once. The sample consisted of peripheral blood. This TCR came from a man aged 55 to 69 with acute or convalescent COVID-19.

The CDR3 loop reads CASSKNRENTEAFF. CDR3 nucleotide sequence: TGTGCCAGCAGTAAAAACAGGGAGAACACTGAAGCTTTCTTT. The J gene is TRBJ1-1, the V gene TRBV27, with a tentative D call TRBD1 (6 bases). Trimming left V 5 bases short and J 1 base short, with 11 bases between. This CDR3 is 14 amino acids long. CDR1 is MNHEY, CDR2 SMNVEV, per germline (reference sequence).